What follows is one T cell receptor (beta chain) and its context. These data come from a study of OX40 agonist ivuxolimab in advanced cancers. The protocol was immunoSEQ multiplex PCR, while the TCRdb copy is restricted to in-frame clones and leaves out a portion. The sample includes 30,000 to 35,000 clones, under 85% of them seen just once. The CDR3 extends over 16 amino acids. Germline trimming cut 5 bases from V and 1 base from J; bases unmatched to any gene: 8. The germline V gene encodes CDR1 SEHNR and CDR2 FQNEAQ (reference sequence). Sequencing was performed on CD4+ or CD8+ T cells sorted from blood, taken in a trial of the OX40 agonist ivuxolimab. This chain connects TRBV7-9 to TRBJ2-3; 8 bases line up with TRBD2. This sequence was found in an adult with an advanced solid tumor such as melanoma, head and neck, liver or kidney cancer. As DNA, the CDR3 is TGTGCCAGCAGCGAATCCCTAGCGGGCCGCACAGATACGCAGTATTTT. This translates into CASSESLAGRTDTQYF.